Sequencing of this T cell receptor beta chain was carried out in a study of T cell responses to AZD1222 COVID-19 vaccine. Overall study results and limits: Seropositive at baseline were only a handful of AZD1222 recipients. Females made up more of the donors, who were largely white British, and clonal diversity may have come out too low.

The germline CDR1 and CDR2 sequences are SEHNR and FQNEAQ (reference sequence). This CDR3 is built from 17 residues. V lost 5 bases, J lost 6 bases, and 20 bases lay in between. The assay was immunoSEQ multiplex PCR, and TCRdb's table has in-frame clones only and misses some. Of 200,000 to 250,000 clones listed, 93% are singletons. A remark on this clone: No antigen is known for it.

Specimen: peripheral blood, collected on day 0 of MenACWY control vaccination. This TCR derives from an adult in good health. The chain joins TRBV7-9 to TRBJ1-6; unclear D gene. The CDR3 nucleotides read TGTGCCAGCAGCCCTAGCGGGCAAACGGGGTTTAATTCACCCCTCCACTTT. It translates to CASSPSGQTGFNSPLHF.